This T cell receptor (beta chain) was recorded in a study of technical replicates of blood from several donors. Generated by immunoSEQ multiplex PCR, the TCRdb table keeps only in-frame clones and is missing some. Of more than 75,000 clones in the sample, 90% to 96% were seen once. CDR1 is MNHEY and CDR2 is SVGAGI in the germline V gene. The V gene end was trimmed by 5 bases and the J gene end by 8 bases; junction bases not matched to a gene: 3. The CDR3 loop spans 15 amino acids. The genes are TRBV6-5 and TRBJ2-1; 16 bases are a match to TRBD2. This sequence originates from a human donor in good health. Material for sequencing was T cells isolated from PBMCs. Here the CDR3 DNA reads TGTGCCAGCAGTCAGGGACTAGCGGGAGGGGATGAGCAGTTCTTC. Translation: CASSQGLAGGDEQFF.